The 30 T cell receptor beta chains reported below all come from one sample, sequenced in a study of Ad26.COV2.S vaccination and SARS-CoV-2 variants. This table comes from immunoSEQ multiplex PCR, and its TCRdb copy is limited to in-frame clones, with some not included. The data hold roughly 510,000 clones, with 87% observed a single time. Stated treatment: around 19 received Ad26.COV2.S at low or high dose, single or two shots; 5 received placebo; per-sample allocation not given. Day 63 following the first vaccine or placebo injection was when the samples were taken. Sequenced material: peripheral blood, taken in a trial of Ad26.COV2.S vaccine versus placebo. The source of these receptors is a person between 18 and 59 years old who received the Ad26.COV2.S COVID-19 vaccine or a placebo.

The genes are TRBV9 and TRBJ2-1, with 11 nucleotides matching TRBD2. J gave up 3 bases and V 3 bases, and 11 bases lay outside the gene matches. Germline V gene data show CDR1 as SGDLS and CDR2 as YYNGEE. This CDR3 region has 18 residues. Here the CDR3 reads CASSAEIWTSGHYNEQFF. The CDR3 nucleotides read TGTGCCAGCAGCGCCGAGATATGGACTAGCGGGCACTACAATGAGCAGTTCTTC.

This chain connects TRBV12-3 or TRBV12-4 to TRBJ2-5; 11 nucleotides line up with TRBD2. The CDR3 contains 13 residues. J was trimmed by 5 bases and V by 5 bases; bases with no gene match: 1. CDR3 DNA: TGTGCCAGCAGTCCTAGCGGGAGGGAGACCCAGTACTTC. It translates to CASSPSGRETQYF.

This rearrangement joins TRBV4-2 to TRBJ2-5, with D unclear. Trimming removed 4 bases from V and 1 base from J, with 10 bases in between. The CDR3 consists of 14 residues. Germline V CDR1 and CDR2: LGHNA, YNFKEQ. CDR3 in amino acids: CASSPSGAQETQYF. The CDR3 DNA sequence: TGTGCCAGCAGCCCGTCAGGCGCCCAAGAGACCCAGTACTTC.

CDR3 in amino acids: CASSIDPTGRETQYF. The DNA of the CDR3 is TGTGCCAGTAGTATAGACCCCACGGGGCGTGAGACCCAGTACTTC. V is TRBV19 and J is TRBJ2-5; D could derive from TRBD1 or TRBD2 (5 bases each). The CDR3 consists of 15 residues. Germline CDR1 LNHDA, CDR2 SQIVND (reference sequence). V lost 0 bases and J lost 5, with 13 bases in between.

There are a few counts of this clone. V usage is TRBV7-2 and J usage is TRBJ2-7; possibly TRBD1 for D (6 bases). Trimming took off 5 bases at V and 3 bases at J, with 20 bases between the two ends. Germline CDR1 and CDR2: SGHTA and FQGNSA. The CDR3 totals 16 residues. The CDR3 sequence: CASSPTRLGHHYEQYF. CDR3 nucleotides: TGTGCCAGCAGCCCCACTAGATTGGGACACCACTACGAGCAGTACTTC.

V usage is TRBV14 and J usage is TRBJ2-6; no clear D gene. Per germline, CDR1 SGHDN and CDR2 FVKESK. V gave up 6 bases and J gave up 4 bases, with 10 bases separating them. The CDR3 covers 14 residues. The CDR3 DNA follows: TGTGCCAGCAGGAGTTTTTCGGGGGCCAACGTCCTGACTTTC. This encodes CASRSFSGANVLTF.

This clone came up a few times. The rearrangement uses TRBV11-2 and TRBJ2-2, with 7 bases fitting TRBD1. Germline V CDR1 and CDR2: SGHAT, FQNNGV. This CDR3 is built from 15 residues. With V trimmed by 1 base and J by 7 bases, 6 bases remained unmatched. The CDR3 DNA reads TGTGCCAGCAGCTTAGGACAGGGCTCGCGCGGGGAGCTGTTTTTT. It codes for CASSLGQGSRGELFF.

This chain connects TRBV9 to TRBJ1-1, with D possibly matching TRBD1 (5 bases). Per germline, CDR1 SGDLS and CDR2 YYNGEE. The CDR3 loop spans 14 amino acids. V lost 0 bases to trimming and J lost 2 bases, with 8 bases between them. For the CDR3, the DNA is TGTGCCAGCAGCGTAGGAGGGACCAACACTGAAGCTTTCTTT. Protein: CASSVGGTNTEAFF.

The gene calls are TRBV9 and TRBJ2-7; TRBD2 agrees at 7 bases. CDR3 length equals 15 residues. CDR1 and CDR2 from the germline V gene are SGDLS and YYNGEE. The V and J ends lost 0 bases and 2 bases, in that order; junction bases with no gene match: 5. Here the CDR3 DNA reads TGTGCCAGCAGCGTAGCGAGCGGGGCCACCTACGAGCAGTACTTC. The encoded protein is CASSVASGATYEQYF.

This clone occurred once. The CDR3 sequence: CASSLVGRDEQYF. The CDR3 nucleotides read TGTGCCAGCAGCTTGGTGGGCAGAGACGAGCAGTACTTC. This sequence joins TRBV5-6 and TRBJ2-7; D unresolved. The CDR3 runs 13 residues. V lost 0 bases, J lost 5 bases, and 9 bases lay in between. Germline-derived CDR1 and CDR2 are SGHDT and YYEEEE.

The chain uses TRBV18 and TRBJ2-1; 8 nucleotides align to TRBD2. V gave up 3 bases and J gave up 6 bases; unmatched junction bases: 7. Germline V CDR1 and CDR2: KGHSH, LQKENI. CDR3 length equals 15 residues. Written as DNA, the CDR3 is TGTGCCAGCTCACCGAGAGCGGGAGAATCCAATGAGCAGTTCTTC. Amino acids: CASSPRAGESNEQFF.

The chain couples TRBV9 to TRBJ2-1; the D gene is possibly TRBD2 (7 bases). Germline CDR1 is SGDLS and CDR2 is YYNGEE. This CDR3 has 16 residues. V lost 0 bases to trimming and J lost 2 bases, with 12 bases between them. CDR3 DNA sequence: TGTGCCAGCAGCGTAGATCGGCGGGGGCCCTACAATGAGCAGTTCTTC. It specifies CASSVDRRGPYNEQFF. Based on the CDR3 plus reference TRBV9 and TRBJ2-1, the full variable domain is DSGVTQTPKHLITATGQRVTLRCSPRSGDLSVYWYQQSLDQGLQFLIQYYNGEERAKGNILERFSAQQFPDLHSELNLSSLELGDSALYFCASSVDRRGPYNEQFFGPGTRLTVL.

The CDR3 region is CASSIRRGNTIYF. CDR3 nucleotides: TGTGCCAGCTCGATTCGAAGGGGAAACACCATATATTTT. This chain links TRBV12-3 or TRBV12-4 with TRBJ1-3, with D hard to call. The CDR3 extends over 13 amino acids. Trimming left V 8 bases short and J 4 bases short, with 12 bases between.

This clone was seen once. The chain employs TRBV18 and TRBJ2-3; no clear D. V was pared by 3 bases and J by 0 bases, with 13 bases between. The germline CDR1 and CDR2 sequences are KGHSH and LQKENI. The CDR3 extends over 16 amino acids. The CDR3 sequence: CASSPRGTLSTDTQYF. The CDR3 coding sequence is TGTGCCAGCTCACCTCGAGGAACGCTTAGCACAGATACGCAGTATTTT.

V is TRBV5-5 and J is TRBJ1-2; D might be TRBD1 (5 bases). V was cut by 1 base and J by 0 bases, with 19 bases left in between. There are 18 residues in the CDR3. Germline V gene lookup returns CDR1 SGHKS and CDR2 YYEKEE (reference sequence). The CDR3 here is CASSLIGRQLGSNYGYTF. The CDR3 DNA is TGTGCCAGCAGCTTGATCGGCAGACAGCTAGGTTCTAACTATGGCTACACCTTC.

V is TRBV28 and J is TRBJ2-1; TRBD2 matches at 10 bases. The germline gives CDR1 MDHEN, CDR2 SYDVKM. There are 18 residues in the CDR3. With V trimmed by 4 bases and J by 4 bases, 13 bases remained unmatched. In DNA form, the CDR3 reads TGTGCCAGCAGTTCGCCCCGGGGAGCGGGGGGGGGATACAATGAGCAGTTCTTC. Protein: CASSSPRGAGGGYNEQFF.

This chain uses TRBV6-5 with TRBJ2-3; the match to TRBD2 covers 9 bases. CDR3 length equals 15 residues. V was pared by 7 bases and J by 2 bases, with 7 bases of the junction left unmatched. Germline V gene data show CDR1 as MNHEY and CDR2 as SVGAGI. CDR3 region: CASTLAGNPTDTQYF. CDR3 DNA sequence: TGTGCCAGCACCCTAGCGGGAAACCCCACAGATACGCAGTATTTT.

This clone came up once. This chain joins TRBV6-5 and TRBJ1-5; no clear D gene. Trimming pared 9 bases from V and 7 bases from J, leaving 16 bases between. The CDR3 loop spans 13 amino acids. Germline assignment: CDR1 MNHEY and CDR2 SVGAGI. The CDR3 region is CASVDGGFQPQHF. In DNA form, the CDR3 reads TGTGCCAGTGTGGACGGCGGGTTCCAGCCCCAGCATTTT.

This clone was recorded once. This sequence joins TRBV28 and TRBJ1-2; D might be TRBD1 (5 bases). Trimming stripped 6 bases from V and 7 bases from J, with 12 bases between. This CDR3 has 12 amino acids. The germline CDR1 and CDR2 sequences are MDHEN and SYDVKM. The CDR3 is CASRGPLGGYTF. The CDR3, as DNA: TGTGCCAGCAGGGGGCCCCTGGGTGGCTACACCTTC.

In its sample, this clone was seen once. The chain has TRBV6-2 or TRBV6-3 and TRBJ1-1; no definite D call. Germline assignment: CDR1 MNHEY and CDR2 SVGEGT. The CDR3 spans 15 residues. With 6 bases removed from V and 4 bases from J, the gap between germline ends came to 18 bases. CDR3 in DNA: TGTGCCAGCAGCCCTCCCCTAGGGAGGAGCACTGAAGCTTTCTTT. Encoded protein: CASSPPLGRSTEAFF.

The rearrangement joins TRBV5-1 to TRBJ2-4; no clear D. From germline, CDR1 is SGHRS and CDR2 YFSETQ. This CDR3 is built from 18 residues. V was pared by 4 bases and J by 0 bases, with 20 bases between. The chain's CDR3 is CASSPLPRSALAKNIQYF. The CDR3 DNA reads TGCGCCAGCAGCCCCCTACCCCGGAGTGCTCTAGCCAAAAACATTCAGTACTTC.

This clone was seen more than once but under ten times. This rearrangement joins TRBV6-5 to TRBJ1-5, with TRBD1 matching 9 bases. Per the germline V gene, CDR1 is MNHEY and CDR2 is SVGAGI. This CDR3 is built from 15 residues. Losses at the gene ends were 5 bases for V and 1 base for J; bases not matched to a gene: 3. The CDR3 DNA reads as TGTGCCAGCAGTCTAGACAGGGGGAGCAATCAGCCCCAGCATTTT. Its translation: CASSLDRGSNQPQHF.

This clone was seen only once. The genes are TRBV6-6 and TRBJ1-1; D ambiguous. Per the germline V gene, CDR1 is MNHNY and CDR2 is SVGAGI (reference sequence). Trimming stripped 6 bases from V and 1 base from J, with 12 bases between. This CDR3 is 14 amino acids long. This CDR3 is CASRLTTQNTEAFF. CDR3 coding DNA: TGTGCCAGCAGACTAACGACGCAGAACACTGAAGCTTTCTTT.

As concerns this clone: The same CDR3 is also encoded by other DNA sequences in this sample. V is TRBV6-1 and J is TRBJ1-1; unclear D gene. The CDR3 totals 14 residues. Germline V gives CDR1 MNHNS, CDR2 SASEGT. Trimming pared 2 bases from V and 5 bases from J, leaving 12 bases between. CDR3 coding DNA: TGTGCCAGCAGTGAACGAGGGTCGGAGACTGAAGCTTTCTTT. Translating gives CASSERGSETEAFF.

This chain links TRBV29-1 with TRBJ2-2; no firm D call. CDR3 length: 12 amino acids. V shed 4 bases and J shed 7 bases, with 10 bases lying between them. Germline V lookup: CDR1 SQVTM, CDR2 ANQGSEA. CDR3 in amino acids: CSVGSAGGELFF. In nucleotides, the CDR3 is TGCAGCGTTGGCTCGGCCGGCGGGGAGCTGTTTTTT.

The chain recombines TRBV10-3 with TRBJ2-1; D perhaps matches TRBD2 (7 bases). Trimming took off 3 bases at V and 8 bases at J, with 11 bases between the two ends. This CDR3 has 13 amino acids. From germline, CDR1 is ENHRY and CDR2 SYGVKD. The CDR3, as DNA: TGTGCCATCAGTGAAGGGGGGGGAGATGAGCAGTTCTTC. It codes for CAISEGGGDEQFF.

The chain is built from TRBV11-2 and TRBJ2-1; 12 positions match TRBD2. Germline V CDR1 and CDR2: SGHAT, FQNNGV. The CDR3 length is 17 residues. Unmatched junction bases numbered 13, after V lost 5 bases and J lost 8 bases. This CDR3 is CASSPPPRLAGGYEQFF. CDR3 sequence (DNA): TGTGCCAGCAGCCCCCCTCCGCGGCTAGCGGGAGGGTATGAGCAGTTCTTC.

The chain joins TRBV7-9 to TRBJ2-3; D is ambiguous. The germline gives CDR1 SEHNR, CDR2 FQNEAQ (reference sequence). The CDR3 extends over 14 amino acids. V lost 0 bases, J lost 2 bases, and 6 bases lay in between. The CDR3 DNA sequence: TGTGCCAGCAGCTTAGCCACTACCACAGATACGCAGTATTTT. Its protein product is CASSLATTTDTQYF.

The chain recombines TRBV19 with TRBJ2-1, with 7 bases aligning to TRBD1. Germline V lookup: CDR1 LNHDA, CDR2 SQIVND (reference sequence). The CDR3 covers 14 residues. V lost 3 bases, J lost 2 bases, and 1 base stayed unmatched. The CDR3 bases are TGTGCCAGTAGTATCAGGGGGACCTACAATGAGCAGTTCTTC. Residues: CASSIRGTYNEQFF.

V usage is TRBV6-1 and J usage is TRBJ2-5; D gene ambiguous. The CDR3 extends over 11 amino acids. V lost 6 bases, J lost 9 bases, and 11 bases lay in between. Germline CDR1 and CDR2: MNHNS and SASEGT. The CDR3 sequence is CASSLSRAQYF. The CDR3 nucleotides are TGTGCCAGCAGCCTTAGTCGGGCCCAGTACTTC.